Below, 2 T cell receptor beta chains from the same sample are listed, as sequenced in a study of blood T cell repertoires in COVID-19. Sequenced by immunoSEQ multiplex PCR; TCRdb stores in-frame clones only, minus some. The sample lists around 150,000 clones, 81% occurring once. Sequences were obtained from peripheral blood. These receptors originate from a man in his sixties with active or convalescent COVID-19.

The gene calls are TRBV29-1 and TRBJ1-1; TRBD1 matches at 7 bases. In germline, CDR1 is SQVTM, CDR2 ANQGSEA. CDR3 size: 17 residues. The V gene end was trimmed by 5 bases and the J gene end by 1 base; junction bases not matched to a gene: 16. CDR3 sequence: CSVRSGQWRETNTEAFF. CDR3 DNA sequence: TGCAGCGTTAGGTCGGGACAGTGGAGAGAAACGAACACTGAAGCTTTCTTT.

This chain links TRBV10-3 with TRBJ2-3, with 7 bases fitting TRBD2. J lost 4 bases, V lost 0 bases, and 1 base had no gene match. This CDR3 region has 14 residues. CDR1 and CDR2 (germline): ENHRY, SYGVKD. CDR3 nucleotides: TGTGCCATCAGTGAGTCTCTAGCGGCAGATACGCAGTATTTT. Translation: CAISESLAADTQYF.